This T cell receptor (beta chain) was captured by sequencing in a study of CD4 T cells in relation to SARS-CoV-2 and coronaviruses. Study-level background: TCR beta CDR3s were sequenced after 10-day antigen culture of PBMCs.

Naive and memory CD4+ T cells came from enriched cryopreserved PBMCs. Study-wide results and limits: The assay detects memory recall responses, not culture-primed primary responses. Crossreactivity was assessed only for spike protein, not other viral proteins.

In its sample, this clone was seen once. Its antigen is undetermined. The protocol was immunoSEQ multiplex PCR, while the TCRdb copy is restricted to in-frame clones and leaves out a portion. The table has 35,000 to 50,000 clones, roughly 82% seen once. Between the trimmed V and J ends, which lost 6 bases and 11 bases, there was a span of 22 bases. The CDR3 runs to 15 residues. CDR1 MNHEY and CDR2 SVGAGI come from the germline V gene. The sequencing input was naive CD4+ T cells from PBMCs, cultured in vitro. The subset denotes: naive CD4+ T cells isolated by negative enrichment. This TCR came from an adult with COVID-19. The chain has TRBV6-5 and TRBJ1-4, with a weak D call TRBD1 (5 bases). The CDR3 region is CASRGPSAARGKLFF. CDR3 bases: TGTGCCAGCAGAGGACCGTCGGCAGCTCGGGGGAAACTGTTTTTT.